What follows are 7 T cell receptor beta chains derived from one specimen sequenced in a study of OX40 agonist ivuxolimab in advanced cancers. The protocol was immunoSEQ multiplex PCR, while the TCRdb copy is restricted to in-frame clones and leaves out a portion. The table shows 35,000 to 45,000 clones, with about 88% occurring only once. Sequencing was performed on CD4+ or CD8+ T cells sorted from blood, taken in a trial of the OX40 agonist ivuxolimab. Receptor source: an adult with an advanced solid tumor such as melanoma, head and neck, liver or kidney cancer.

The rearrangement links TRBV19 to TRBJ1-4; D possibly corresponds to TRBD1 (6 bases). The CDR3 length is 15 residues. Per the germline V gene, CDR1 is LNHDA and CDR2 is SQIVND (reference sequence). V dropped 6 bases and J dropped 7 bases, with 18 bases sitting between them. CDR3 in DNA: TGTGCCAGTAGAGCTGACGACAGGTTCGGTGAAAAACTGTTTTTT. Amino acid sequence: CASRADDRFGEKLFF.

In this sample, this clone turned up once. The chain carries TRBV13 and TRBJ1-2; 11 nucleotides match TRBD1. CDR3 length equals 15 residues. Germline V CDR1 and CDR2: PRHDT, FYEKMQ (reference sequence). Unmatched junction bases numbered 6, after V lost 5 bases and J lost 4 bases. The chain's CDR3 is CASSHGTGGAYGYTF. Written as DNA, the CDR3 is TGTGCCAGCAGCCACGGGACAGGGGGGGCCTATGGCTACACCTTC.

The gene calls are TRBV6-5 and TRBJ1-2; 7 bases agree with TRBD1. In germline, CDR1 is MNHEY, CDR2 SVGAGI. The CDR3 consists of 13 residues. V trimming: 5 bases; J trimming: 5 bases; junction bases outside the gene matches: 5. The CDR3 sequence: CASSNDREYGYTF. CDR3 bases: TGTGCCAGCAGTAACGACAGGGAATATGGCTACACCTTC.

The V and J genes are TRBV7-9 and TRBJ2-1; TRBD1 matches 8 bases. J was trimmed by 10 bases and V by 4 bases; bases with no gene match: 9. Germline V lookup: CDR1 SEHNR, CDR2 FQNEAQ (reference sequence). CDR3 length: 14 amino acids. As DNA, the CDR3 is TGTGCCAGCAGCTCCCGGGACAGGTGGGCCGAGCAGTTCTTC. Translated: CASSSRDRWAEQFF.

The gene calls are TRBV10-2 and TRBJ2-2; 14 nucleotides agree with TRBD2. The CDR3 is 16 residues long. The J segment lost 8 bases and the V segment lost 6 bases, leaving 8 bases of the junction unmatched. CDR1 and CDR2 (germline): WSHSY, SAAADI. The CDR3 loop reads CASSDGLAGGLGELFF. CDR3 DNA: TGCGCCAGCAGCGACGGACTAGCGGGGGGACTGGGGGAGCTGTTTTTT.

V is TRBV6-5 and J is TRBJ1-6; no firm D call. The CDR3 spans 14 residues. V was pared by 4 bases and J by 1 base, with 5 bases between. Germline CDR1 reads MNHEY; CDR2 reads SVGAGI. The CDR3 nucleotides are TGTGCCAGCAGTTTGAGATCCTATAATTCACCCCTCCACTTT. It codes for CASSLRSYNSPLHF.

Remarks on this clone: One junction end does not reproduce the germline sequence, and a read error may be involved. This chain connects TRBV7-7 to TRBJ1-2, with D hard to call. The germline V gene encodes CDR1 SSHAT and CDR2 FNYEAQ (reference sequence). The CDR3 extends over 17 amino acids. CDR3 in amino acids: CASSFGGWRRNNYGYTF. Written as DNA, the CDR3 is TGTGCTAGCAGCTTTGGCGGTTGGCGGCGCAATAACTATGGCTACACCTTC.